The 5 T cell receptor beta chains below all came from one sample that was sequenced in a study of shared clonotypes between healthy human individuals. This table comes from immunoSEQ multiplex PCR, and its TCRdb copy is limited to in-frame clones, with some not included. Of about a million clones in the sample, around three quarters were seen once. The sequencing sample was made of memory CD4+ T cells from PBMCs. The subset here: CD45RA-negative fraction. Receptors were obtained from a man aged 18 to 35 in good health. Some clones in this sample may be carry-over from other donors' samples.

J is TRBJ2-1 and V is TRBV10-3; 7 positions match TRBD2. Per the germline V gene, CDR1 is ENHRY and CDR2 is SYGVKD. The CDR3 is 16 amino acids. J was trimmed by 5 bases and V by 4 bases; bases with no gene match: 11. The CDR3 nucleotides are TGTGCCATCAGTGCCCGGTCGGCTAGCGGCCACAATGAGCAGTTCTTC. It encodes CAISARSASGHNEQFF.

The chain has TRBV28 and TRBJ2-1; 10 bases are a match to TRBD2. Germline CDR1 is MDHEN and CDR2 is SYDVKM. J lost 7 bases, V lost 6 bases, and 15 bases had no gene match. The CDR3 runs to 17 residues. The CDR3: CASRMWTSGTKRNEQFF. In DNA, the CDR3 is TGTGCCAGCAGAATGTGGACTAGCGGAACTAAACGGAATGAGCAGTTCTTC. The whole variable domain, filled in from reference TRBV28 and TRBJ2-1, reads DVKVTQSSRYLVKRTGEKVFLECVQDMDHENMFWYRQDPGLGLRLIYFSYDVKMKEKGDIPEGYSVSREKKERFSLILESASTNQTSMYLCASRMWTSGTKRNEQFFGPGTRLTVL.

A note on this clone: Other nucleotide sequences from this sample produce the same CDR3. The chain employs TRBV5-1 and TRBJ2-1; TRBD1 matches at 7 bases. V was clipped by 0 bases and J by 5 bases; unmatched bases: 5. This CDR3 has 15 residues. Germline V gives CDR1 SGHRS, CDR2 YFSETQ. The CDR3 DNA is TGCGCCAGCAGCTTGGCGCTGACAGGGAACAATGAGCAGTTCTTC. This gives the protein CASSLALTGNNEQFF.

This clone showed up just once. This chain uses TRBV2 with TRBJ2-7; D may be TRBD2 (6 bases). This CDR3 comprises 19 residues. The germline gives CDR1 SNHLY, CDR2 FYNNEI. V lost 3 bases and J 2 bases, leaving 26 bases between the germline ends. CDR3 amino acids: CASSDAKSVGDWSPYEQYF. CDR3 DNA: TGTGCCAGCAGTGACGCGAAGAGCGTTGGGGACTGGTCCCCCTACGAGCAGTACTTC.

This clone is a singleton in its sample. The chain is built from TRBV5-1 and TRBJ1-2, with D perhaps TRBD1 (5 bases). The ends were cut back, 0 bases at V and 4 bases at J, with 10 bases in the middle. The CDR3 has 14 amino acids. Germline loops: CDR1 SGHRS, CDR2 YFSETQ. The CDR3 DNA is TGCGCCAGCAGCTTGGTGACAGAGAGCTATGGCTACACCTTC. This codes for CASSLVTESYGYTF.